These T cell receptor beta chains were read from a single sample in a study of patients and donors after allogeneic stem cell transplantation. TCRdb ran MiXCR on the RT-PCR reads and lists one entry per CDR3 protein. The table has approximately 410,000 distinct CDR3 sequences, 16% seen once. The source material was blood, either unsorted or a sorted T cell fraction (not recorded which). The receptors were gathered from a human donor who was either an allogeneic HSCT recipient or a stem cell or donor lymphocyte infusion donor (not recorded which). It is not recorded whose cells these are; they may come from a transplant donor. Each CDR3 is given with its conserved first and last residue. A D gene is named only where the DNA matches it firmly. Clone size appears in some rows only: once, few, many, or a class for an expanded clone.

TRBJ2-7 TRBV20-1 NA NA CSASPLAGPYEQYF TGCAGTGCTAGTCCCCTCGCAGGGCCCTACGAGCAGTACTTC
TRBJ2-1 TRBV7-2 NA few CASSLWGLGTYNEQFF TGTGCCAGCAGCTTATGGGGGCTGGGGACTTACAATGAGCAGTTCTTC
TRBJ1-6 TRBV11-2 NA NA CASSLMSSYNSPLHF TGTGCCAGCAGCTTAATGAGCTCCTATAATTCACCCCTCCACTTT
TRBJ2-1 TRBV11-2 NA few CASSLSGWVTRSSHEQFF TGTGCCAGCAGCTTAAGCGGCTGGGTAACTAGGAGCTCTCATGAGCAGTTCTTC
TRBJ1-1 TRBV7-9 NA once CASSFKIRQAHGTEAFF TGTGCCAGCAGCTTCAAGATCCGGCAGGCGCACGGCACTGAAGCTTTCTTT
TRBJ2-2 TRBV24-1 TRBD1 many CATSDQQGAYIGELFF TGTGCCACCAGTGATCAACAGGGGGCTTATATCGGGGAGCTGTTTTTT
TRBJ2-7 TRBV6-2/TRBV6-3 TRBD1 NA CASSYGDRETYEQYF TGTGCCAGCAGCTACGGGGACAGGGAGACGTACGAGCAGTACTTC
TRBJ1-2 TRBV4-3 NA NA CASSQRGPDVNYGYTF TGCGCCAGCAGCCAAAGGGGACCCGATGTAAACTATGGCTACACCTTC
TRBJ1-2 TRBV4-3 NA NA CASSPRDGNNYGYTF TGCGCCAGCAGCCCGCGGGACGGGAATAACTATGGCTACACCTTC
TRBJ1-2 TRBV12-3/TRBV12-4 NA few CASSVTRTTASLSGYTF TGTGCCAGCAGTGTGACCCGAACGACAGCGTCCCTCTCTGGCTACACCTTC